This T cell receptor beta chain was sequenced for a study of cytomegalovirus exposure and HLA in healthy donors. TCRdb's table, derived via immunoSEQ multiplex PCR, lists solely in-frame clones and lacks some. The data hold over 150,000 clones, with approximately 80% observed a single time. Broader study findings: High specificity and sensitivity for cytomegalovirus status were reported for the classifier.

Trimming took 0 bases from V and 3 from J, leaving 3 bases between them. This CDR3 region has 12 residues. Germline values: CDR1 SGHRS, CDR2 YFSETQ. This clone has more than one count but fewer than ten. What it recognizes is unknown. The donors formed part of the approximately 120-subject validation cohort, distinct from the approximately 630-subject first cohort. This chain joins TRBV5-1 and TRBJ1-2; D is ambiguous. Material: PBMCs. The TCR comes from a woman aged 25 to 39 in good health and CMV-seropositive. CDR3 in amino acids: CASSLADYGYTF. The CDR3 coding sequence is TGCGCCAGCAGCTTGGCGGACTATGGCTACACCTTC.